These T cell receptor beta chains were read from a single sample in a study of tumor-infiltrating lymphocytes in primary liver carcinoma. TCRdb called the multiplex PCR reads again in MiXCR, with one record for every CDR3 protein. This table has 50,000 to 70,000 distinct CDR3 sequences, roughly 70% appearing once. The sequenced material came from liver tumor tissue from sampling region 2. These receptors came from a man between 35 and 55 years old with primary liver carcinoma and hepatitis B virus infection. Both conserved end residues are part of each CDR3. Fields, in order: D gene, clone size, J gene, V gene, CDR3 protein, CDR3 DNA. A D gene is named only where the DNA matches it firmly. The size field is filled for only some rows; it gives once, few, many or a size class.

>TRBD1|many|TRBJ1-2|TRBV11-3
CASSPTGQSSSNSGYTF
TGTGCCAGCAGCCCAACGGGACAGTCCTCATCCAACTCCGGCTACACCTTC
>TRBD1|once|TRBJ2-6|TRBV6-1
CASTETGALSGTNVLTF
TGTGCCAGCACCGAGACAGGGGCCCTCTCTGGGACCAACGTCCTGACTTTC
>-|-|TRBJ2-1|TRBV5-1
CASSLTAGCRYNEQFF
TGCGCCAGCAGCTTGACAGCCGGGTGTAGATACAATGAGCAGTTCTTC
>-|-|TRBJ2-7|TRBV4-3
CESSQDLGTPYEQYF
TGCGAAAGCAGCCAAGATCTGGGGACTCCCTACGAGCAGTACTTC
>TRBD2|-|TRBJ2-1|TRBV11-2
CASSFPRLAGEPYSEQFF
TGTGCCAGCAGCTTTCCTCGACTAGCGGGAGAACCCTACAGTGAGCAGTTCTTC
>TRBD2|-|TRBJ2-3|TRBV4-2
CASSQVAFLAGATDTQYF
TGTGCCAGCAGCCAAGTGGCGTTTTTAGCGGGGGCGACAGATACGCAGTATTTT
>-|many|TRBJ1-4|TRBV5-1
CASRPQRGTNEKLFF
TGCGCCAGCAGACCACAAAGGGGGACTAATGAAAAACTGTTTTTT
>-|-|TRBJ1-5|TRBV10-3
CAITKYEGDRPQHF
TGTGCCATCACTAAGTATGAGGGCGATCGGCCCCAGCATTTT
>-|many|TRBJ1-5|TRBV6-5
CASSYSKEQPQHF
TGTGCCAGCAGTTACTCGAAAGAGCAGCCCCAGCATTTT
>-|-|TRBJ2-2|TRBV11-2
CTRSLPLGGANTGELFF
TGTACCAGGAGCTTACCATTAGGAGGTGCGAACACCGGGGAGCTGTTTTTT
>-|-|TRBJ1-2|TRBV12-3/TRBV12-4
CARTDGVNYGYTF
TGTGCCAGAACAGACGGGGTTAACTATGGCTACACCTTC
>TRBD1|once|TRBJ1-5|TRBV6-6
CAGSFGQGDQAQHF
TGTGCCGGCAGTTTCGGACAGGGGGATCAGGCCCAGCATTTT
>-|-|TRBJ1-1|TRBV6-6
CTSIQIDTEAFF
TGTACCAGCATCCAGATAGACACTGAAGCTTTCTTT
>-|-|TRBJ1-2|TRBV10-2
CASRGQGMKYGYTF
TGCGCCAGCAGGGGGCAGGGGATGAAATATGGCTACACCTTC
>TRBD2|few|TRBJ2-1|TRBV7-3
CASSLTGTSANEQFF
TGTGCCAGCAGCCTCACCGGGACTAGCGCCAATGAGCAGTTCTTC
>-|-|TRBJ2-1|TRBV7-2
CASSSGQGWSYDEQFF
TGTGCCAGCAGCTCTGGGCAGGGGTGGTCCTACGATGAGCAGTTCTTC
>TRBD2|once|TRBJ2-7|TRBV5-5
CASSGLAGTCEQYF
TGTGCCAGCAGTGGTCTAGCGGGGACCTGCGAGCAGTACTTC
>-|-|TRBJ2-5|TRBV10-3
CAISPDVAQETQYF
TGTGCCATCAGCCCCGACGTGGCCCAAGAGACTCAGTACTTC
>-|-|TRBJ2-7|TRBV4-2
CVSSQVGRSSFGEQYF
TGTGTCAGCAGCCAAGTCGGACGAAGCTCCTTTGGCGAGCAGTACTTC
>TRBD1|many|TRBJ2-5|TRBV29-1
CSVEEMTGGKETQYF
TGCAGCGTTGAAGAAATGACAGGGGGGAAAGAGACCCAGTACTTC
>-|-|TRBJ2-2|TRBV29-1
CSVEWVARSNTGELFF
TGCAGCGTTGAATGGGTAGCGCGGTCGAATACCGGGGAGCTGTTTTTT
>-|few|TRBJ2-7|TRBV5-4
CASSPDLSYSEQYF
TGTGCCAGCAGCCCCGACCTCTCATACAGCGAGCAGTACTTC
>-|-|TRBJ2-2|TRBV5-8
CATSSDLNTRELCF
TGTGCCACCAGCTCAGACCTTAACACCAGGGAGCTGTGTTTT
>TRBD2|-|TRBJ2-1|TRBV14
CASRPPIIAGGRYNEQFF
TGTGCCAGCAGACCCCCCATAATTGCGGGAGGGAGATACAATGAGCAGTTCTTC
>-|-|TRBJ2-1|TRBV6-6
CASSLEGRQFF
TGTGCCAGCAGTTTAGAAGGGAGGCAGTTCTTC
>-|-|TRBJ1-1|TRBV6-2/TRBV6-3
CTSNQGTGNTEAFF
TGTACCAGCAACCAAGGGACGGGGAACACTGAAGCCTTCTTT
>TRBD2|-|TRBJ2-1|TRBV7-7
CASSSRTSGGNEQFF
TGTGCCAGCAGTTCCCGGACTAGCGGGGGCAATGAGCAGTTCTTC
>-|-|TRBJ1-5|TRBV6-1
CASIVIDRCYQPQHF
TGTGCCAGCATAGTAATTGACAGGTGCTATCAGCCCCAGCATTTT
>TRBD2|-|TRBJ2-5|TRBV7-9
CASSSPGTSGVYQEAQYF
TGCGCCAGCAGCTCACCGGGGACTAGCGGAGTGTACCAAGAGGCCCAGTACTTC
>-|once|TRBJ2-1|TRBV11-3
CASSLDGSNEQFF
TGTGCCAGCAGCTTAGACGGGAGCAATGAGCAGTTCTTC
>TRBD1|-|TRBJ2-6|TRBV7-6
CASSSGRQGFAANVLTF
TGTGCCAGCAGCTCCGGTCGACAGGGTTTTGCGGCCAACGTCCTGACTTTC
>-|-|TRBJ2-7|TRBV12-3/TRBV12-4
CVSSMGTCGSYEQYF
TGTGTCAGCAGTATGGGGACATGTGGGTCCTACGAGCAGTACTTC
>-|-|TRBJ2-3|TRBV5-4
CVSIRQTGRSTDTQYF
TGTGTCAGCATCCGCCAGACAGGACGGAGCACAGATACGCAGTATTTT
>-|-|TRBJ2-4|TRBV5-6
CASRWSTGPQYF
TGTGCCAGCAGATGGTCGACCGGGCCTCAGTACTTC
>TRBD2|-|TRBJ2-7|TRBV5-1
CASSLDRGSGRFFPEQYF
TGCGCCAGCAGCTTGGATCGTGGTAGCGGGAGATTCTTCCCCGAGCAGTACTTC
>-|-|TRBJ1-2|TRBV5-6
CTSSAHGRGIYGYTF
TGTACCAGCAGCGCGCACGGGAGGGGGATATATGGCTACACCTTC
>-|-|TRBJ1-2|TRBV29-1
CSVWDSGQDYGYTF
TGTAGCGTGTGGGACTCGGGCCAGGACTATGGCTACACCTTC
>-|-|TRBJ1-1|TRBV29-1
CSIIRAGVTETFF
TGCAGCATTATTCGTGCGGGGGTTACTGAAACTTTCTTT
>-|-|TRBJ1-5|TRBV11-2
CVSSLEVGGNQPQHF
TGTGTCAGCAGCTTAGAGGTAGGGGGCAATCAGCCCCAGCATTTT
>-|-|TRBJ2-3|TRBV4-1
CASSPPGTGGPNTDTQYF
TGCGCCAGCAGCCCACCAGGGACCGGGGGCCCCAACACAGATACGCAGTATTTT
>-|-|TRBJ2-1|TRBV6-5
CASSYSTSSPYNEQFF
TGTGCCAGCAGTTATTCTACGAGCTCCCCCTACAATGAGCAGTTCTTC
>-|-|TRBJ1-2|TRBV11-2
CASSLGGAGTLYGYTF
TGTGCCAGCAGCTTAGGTGGTGCAGGTACCCTCTATGGCTACACCTTC
>TRBD2|-|TRBJ2-7|TRBV6-6
CASSYGTSGRYVQYF
TGTGCCAGCAGTTACGGGACTAGCGGGAGGTACGTGCAGTACTTC
>-|-|TRBJ2-3|TRBV4-1
CASSKTIALGRVTDTQYF
TGCGCCAGTAGCAAGACCATTGCCCTAGGGAGAGTCACCGATACGCAGTATTTT
>-|-|TRBJ2-3|TRBV5-1
CASSDPRGPRDTQYF
TGCGCCAGCAGCGATCCTCGAGGGCCTCGGGATACTCAGTATTTT
>TRBD2|few|TRBJ2-7|TRBV6-5
CASSYRYPSGISSYEQYF
TGTGCCAGCAGTTACCGCTACCCTAGCGGCATCAGCTCCTACGAGCAGTACTTC
>-|-|TRBJ2-4|TRBV7-8
CAILGSKGSKGIQYF
TGTGCCATTTTGGGTTCGAAAGGAAGCAAAGGCATTCAGTACTTC
>-|many|TRBJ2-7|TRBV2
CARSVQGREQYF
TGTGCCAGGAGTGTCCAGGGCCGCGAGCAGTACTTC
>-|-|TRBJ1-6|TRBV15
CATSRPPKGTANSPLHF
TGTGCCACCAGCAGACCTCCGAAAGGGACGGCTAATTCACCCCTCCACTTT
>-|-|TRBJ1-1|TRBV7-2
CASTLEGLRAFF
TGTGCCAGCACCTTAGAGGGACTACGTGCTTTCTTT
>-|many|TRBJ2-7|TRBV6-6
CASSRGDSYEQYF
TGTGCCAGCAGCCGTGGGGATTCCTACGAGCAGTACTTC
>-|-|TRBJ2-5|TRBV11-2
CVSSLALEETQYF
TGTGTCAGTAGCTTAGCTCTGGAAGAGACCCAGTACTTC
>-|many|TRBJ1-5|TRBV12-3/TRBV12-4
CASSLGGQPQHF
TGTGCCAGCAGTTTAGGCGGTCAGCCCCAGCATTTT
>-|few|TRBJ2-2|TRBV5-1
CASSWGTVNTGELFF
TGCGCCAGCAGCTGGGGGACGGTGAACACCGGGGAGCTGTTTTTT
>TRBD2|many|TRBJ2-3|TRBV6-1
CASSPTSGRLDTQYF
TGTGCCAGCAGTCCGACTAGCGGGAGATTAGATACGCAGTATTTT
>-|-|TRBJ1-2|TRBV29-1
CSVRFGQSIYGYIF
TGCAGCGTCAGGTTTGGACAGTCGATCTACGGCTACATCTTC
>-|-|TRBJ2-7|TRBV6-1
CASSEAPDDYEQYF
TGTGCTAGCAGTGAAGCCCCGGACGACTACGAGCAGTACTTC
>TRBD2|few|TRBJ2-1|TRBV5-1
CASSSLAGGPNEQFF
TGCGCCAGCAGCTCCCTAGCGGGAGGGCCCAATGAGCAGTTCTTC
>TRBD2|few|TRBJ2-2|TRBV6-1
CATQRGFTGELFF
TGTGCCACCCAGCGGGGGTTCACCGGGGAGCTGTTTTTT